This T cell receptor (beta chain) was recovered during a study of breast tumors, draining lymph nodes, adjacent tissues. The lymph nodes were axillary draining lymph nodes from breast cancer patients. This clonotype has a count of ten or more. What it binds is not known. Each CDR3 protein is one row after TCRdb ran MiXCR on the multiplex PCR reads. The repertoire has roughly 80,000 distinct CDR3 sequences, around 20% of them found once; the top ten carry about 2.5%. General observations from the study: Data fit most tumor T cells coming from lymph node, expanding in tumor.

CDR1 and CDR2 (germline): SGHTA, FQGTGA. Trimming cost V 2 bases and J 1 base, with 10 bases left between them. The CDR3 runs 15 residues. Source material: axillary lymph node tissue. This chain joins TRBV7-3 and TRBJ2-3; tentative D call: TRBD2 (6 bases). This clonotype was obtained from a female donor with breast cancer. Some clones in this sample may be carry-over from other donors' samples. The CDR3 is CASSLVGGGTDTQYF. The CDR3 DNA reads as TGTGCCAGCAGCTTAGTGGGCGGGGGCACAGATACGCAGTATTTT.